The rows below give T cell receptor beta chains drawn from one sample of a study of blood T cells in healthy people across ages. TCRdb analysed the 5' RACE reads with MiXCR anew, one entry per CDR3 protein. The repertoire consists of hundreds of thousands of distinct CDR3 sequences, with approximately 60% occurring once and the leading ten covering around 24%. Sequenced material: blood. All receptors come from a man aged 40-50 years in good health. Each CDR3 is given with its conserved first and last residue. Fields, in order: clone size, CDR3 length, V gene, J gene, D gene, CDR3 DNA, CDR3 protein. A D gene is named only where the DNA matches it firmly. Expanded clones get a size class; other rows say once, few or many, or leave the size out.

-	18	TRBV7-2	TRBJ2-7	TRBD1	TGTGCCAGCAGCCGTAAAGGACCGGGACAGGGGTACTCCTACGAGCAGTACTTC	CASSRKGPGQGYSYEQYF
few	14	TRBV9	TRBJ2-7	TRBD1	TGTGCCAGCAGCGCCCGGGACAGTTACTACGAGCAGTACTTC	CASSARDSYYEQYF
-	16	TRBV5-1	TRBJ1-2	TRBD1	TGCGCCAGCAGCTTGGAGGGCACAGGGGACTACTATGGCTACACCTTC	CASSLEGTGDYYGYTF
few	13	TRBV6-1	TRBJ1-2	-	TGTGCCAGCGAAGAGAGGGCCGGCTATGGCTACACCTTC	CASEERAGYGYTF
once	15	TRBV7-2	TRBJ1-1	TRBD1	TGTGCCAGCAGCTTACAACAGGGGGGGGCCACTGAAGCTTTCTTT	CASSLQQGGATEAFF
-	14	TRBV20-1	TRBJ1-1	TRBD1	TGCAGTGCTAACACCGGGACAGCCTACACTGAAGCTTTCTTT	CSANTGTAYTEAFF
-	16	TRBV21-1	TRBJ2-7	-	TGTGCCAGCAGCAAAGGATTCGTGGGCCCCACCTACGAGCAGTACTTC	CASSKGFVGPTYEQYF
-	12	TRBV12-5	TRBJ2-5	-	TGTGCTAGTGGTTTGGTAATCCAGACCCAGTACTTC	CASGLVIQTQYF
-	15	TRBV6-1	TRBJ2-1	TRBD1	TGTGCCAGCAGGAAGGACAGGGCTGAAGCTGGGGAGCAGTTCTTC	CASRKDRAEAGEQFF
once	15	TRBV6-1	TRBJ1-5	-	TGTGCCATCGATCAGAACTCGTATAGCAATCAGCCCCAGCATTTT	CAIDQNSYSNQPQHF
-	13	TRBV6-2/TRBV6-3	TRBJ2-7	TRBD1	TGTGCCAGCTGGACAGGGAGTACCTACGAGCAGTACTTC	CASWTGSTYEQYF
-	13	TRBV28	TRBJ1-6	-	TGTGCCAGCAGCACTGGCTTTAATTCACCCCTCCACTTT	CASSTGFNSPLHF
-	15	TRBV20-1	TRBJ2-5	-	TGCAGTGCTTCCCCTCGGGGCCGACTTCTTGAGACCCAGTACTTC	CSASPRGRLLETQYF
-	13	TRBV30	TRBJ2-5	-	TGTGCCTGGAGTGCCGGGACCTTGGAGACCCAGTACTTC	CAWSAGTLETQYF
-	12	TRBV28	TRBJ1-2	-	TGTGCCACCTCGGTGGGAGACTATGGCTACACCTTC	CATSVGDYGYTF
-	14	TRBV29-1	TRBJ1-1	-	TGCAGCGTTGACCCAGTCGGCTTGAACACTGAAGCTTTCTTT	CSVDPVGLNTEAFF
-	15	TRBV18	TRBJ1-1	-	TGTGCCAGCTCACCGGAGGGGTCGGTTAGCACTGAAGCTTTCTTT	CASSPEGSVSTEAFF
-	13	TRBV28	TRBJ1-3	-	TGTGCCAGCTCTAGCGATGGTGGAAACACCATATATTTT	CASSSDGGNTIYF
-	21	TRBV11-2	TRBJ1-2	-	TGTGCCAGCAGCTTATTGACTAGCGGGAGGGGGACCTTTAACGCCAACTATGGCTACACCTTC	CASSLLTSGRGTFNANYGYTF
-	16	TRBV7-2	TRBJ2-3	TRBD1	TGTGCCAGCAGTTTTAGTCCGGGACAGGGTTTAGATACGCAGTATTTT	CASSFSPGQGLDTQYF
-	14	TRBV5-6	TRBJ2-1	-	TGTGCCAGCGCGAAGGGAGTCCCATGGGATGAGCAGTTCTTC	CASAKGVPWDEQFF
-	16	TRBV12-3/TRBV12-4	TRBJ2-1	TRBD2	TGTGCCAGCAGGCCATTAATTGCGGGAGGGGAGGATGAGCAGTTCTTC	CASRPLIAGGEDEQFF
few	19	TRBV15	TRBJ2-4	TRBD2	TGTGCCACCAGCAGAGAGTTACTAGCGGGGACTCAAGCCAAAAACATTCAGTACTTC	CATSRELLAGTQAKNIQYF
-	14	TRBV7-2	TRBJ2-7	-	TGTGCCAGCAGCTTCCGACGGGGATTCTACGAGCAGTACTTC	CASSFRRGFYEQYF
-	13	TRBV13	TRBJ2-5	-	TGTGCCAGCAGCTTATTACCCAAAGAGACCCAGTACTTC	CASSLLPKETQYF
few	17	TRBV9	TRBJ2-5	TRBD2	TGTGCCAGCAGCGTAGATGGGACTAGCGGGGTTCGGGAGACCCAGTACTTC	CASSVDGTSGVRETQYF
-	21	TRBV11-2	TRBJ2-5	TRBD2	TGTGCCAGCAGCTTATTATTCGGGGCCGCGTGGACTAGCGGGAGTACGGAGACCCAGTACTTC	CASSLLFGAAWTSGSTETQYF
-	16	TRBV28	TRBJ1-3	-	TGTGCCAGCAGTTTAAGTCTACGGAGCTCTGGAAACACCATATATTTT	CASSLSLRSSGNTIYF
-	12	TRBV7-2	TRBJ2-1	-	TGTGCCGGCAGCCAACAGGGTAATGAGCAGTTCTTC	CAGSQQGNEQFF
-	14	TRBV12-3/TRBV12-4	TRBJ2-3	-	TGTGCCAGCACCCTGGGGTTAGGCACAGATACGCAGTATTTT	CASTLGLGTDTQYF
-	14	TRBV28	TRBJ1-6	-	TGTGCCAGCAGTCCACCGGTTCTGTTATCACCCCTCCACTTT	CASSPPVLLSPLHF
-	17	TRBV9	TRBJ2-6	TRBD1	TGTGCCAGCAGCGAGGCAGGGGGCCAGCCTGGGGCCAACGTCCTGACTTTC	CASSEAGGQPGANVLTF
-	16	TRBV7-3	TRBJ2-5	TRBD2	TGTGCCAGCAGCTTAATGAGCGGGGGGGCCTCAGAGACCCAGTACTTC	CASSLMSGGASETQYF
-	15	TRBV28	TRBJ2-7	TRBD2	TGTGCCAGCACCACCTGGACTAGCGGGACCTACGAGCAGTACTTC	CASTTWTSGTYEQYF
-	15	TRBV5-1	TRBJ2-3	-	TGCGCCAGCAGCTTTTTGCGGGGTGGCACAGATACGCAGTATTTT	CASSFLRGGTDTQYF